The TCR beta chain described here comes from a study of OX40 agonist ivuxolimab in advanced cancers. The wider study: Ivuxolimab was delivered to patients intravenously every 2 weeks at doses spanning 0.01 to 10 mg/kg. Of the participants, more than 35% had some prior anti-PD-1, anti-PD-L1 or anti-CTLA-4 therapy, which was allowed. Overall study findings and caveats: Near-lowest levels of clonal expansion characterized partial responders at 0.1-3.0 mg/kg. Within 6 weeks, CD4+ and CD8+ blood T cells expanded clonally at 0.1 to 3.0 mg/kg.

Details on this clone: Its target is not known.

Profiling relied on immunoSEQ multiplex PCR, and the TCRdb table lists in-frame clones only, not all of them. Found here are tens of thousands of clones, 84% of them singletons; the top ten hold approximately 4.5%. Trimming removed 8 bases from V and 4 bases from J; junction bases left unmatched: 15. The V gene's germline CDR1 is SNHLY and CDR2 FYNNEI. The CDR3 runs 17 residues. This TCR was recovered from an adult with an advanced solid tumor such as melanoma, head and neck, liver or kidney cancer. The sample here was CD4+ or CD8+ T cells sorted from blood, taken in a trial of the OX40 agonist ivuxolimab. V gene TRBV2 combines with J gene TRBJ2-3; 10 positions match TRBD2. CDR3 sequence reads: CASRKRTSGKGADTQYF. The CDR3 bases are TGTGCCAGCCGCAAACGGACTAGCGGAAAGGGGGCAGATACGCAGTATTTT.